These 29 T cell receptor beta chains were all obtained from the same sample, sequenced in a study of monozygotic twins with cystic fibrosis. TCRdb keeps only in-frame clones here, not all; method: immunoSEQ multiplex PCR. The sample holds tens of thousands of clones, approximately 98% seen once. The sequencing sample was made of blood. The receptor source for this set is a girl aged 10 to 17 with cystic fibrosis.

This clone showed up just once. The chain recombines TRBV28 with TRBJ2-5; the match to TRBD1 covers 7 bases. Per the germline V gene, CDR1 is MDHEN and CDR2 is SYDVKM. The CDR3 is 13 residues long. V was clipped by 10 bases and J by 2 bases; unmatched bases: 7. CDR3 bases: TGTGCCACCCTGAGGGGGCGTCAAGAGACCCAGTACTTC. Its protein product is CATLRGRQETQYF.

The gene calls are TRBV5-4 and TRBJ1-5; D unresolved. Germline V gene lookup returns CDR1 SGHNT and CDR2 YYREEE (reference sequence). The CDR3 consists of 13 residues. Trimming left V 0 bases short and J 5 bases short, with 6 bases between. CDR3 sequence reads: CASSLGPYQPQHF. Written as DNA, the CDR3 is TGTGCCAGCAGCTTGGGGCCTTATCAGCCCCAGCATTTT.

The chain joins TRBV6-5 to TRBJ1-1, with D unresolved. The CDR3 is made up of 11 amino acids. The germline V gene encodes CDR1 MNHEY and CDR2 SVGAGI. Trimming removed 2 bases at V and 10 bases at J, with 8 bases between. CDR3 bases: TGTGCCAGCAGTTACGGCCTAAGAGCTTTCTTT. Protein sequence: CASSYGLRAFF.

The chain has TRBV7-8 and TRBJ2-7; TRBD2 matches 8 bases. The CDR3 contains 15 residues. V trimming: 0 bases; J trimming: 2 bases; junction bases outside the gene matches: 3. Germline-derived CDR1 and CDR2 are SGHVS and FQNEAQ. The CDR3 region is CASSLALAETYEQYF. In nucleotides, the CDR3 is TGTGCCAGCAGCTTAGCACTAGCGGAGACCTACGAGCAGTACTTC.

The chain joins TRBV6-1 to TRBJ2-1; the D is unclear. Germline V gene lookup returns CDR1 MNHNS and CDR2 SASEGT. The V end lost 5 bases, the J end lost 2 bases, and 13 bases lay between the germline ends. There are 15 residues in the CDR3. The CDR3 protein is CASSPSEVTYNEQFF. Written as DNA, the CDR3 is TGTGCCAGCAGTCCCAGCGAAGTTACCTACAATGAGCAGTTCTTC.

This sequence joins TRBV7-8 and TRBJ2-6; 12 positions match TRBD2. V gave up 5 bases and J gave up 0 bases; unmatched junction bases: 5. CDR1 SGHVS and CDR2 FQNEAQ come from the germline V gene. The CDR3 has 18 residues. DNA for the CDR3: TGTGCCAGCAGCCCGAAGACTAGCGGGAGCTCTGGGGCCAACGTCCTGACTTTC. This encodes CASSPKTSGSSGANVLTF. Full variable domain (rest looked up from reference TRBV7-8 and TRBJ2-6): GAGVSQSPRYKVAKRGQDVALRCDPISGHVSLFWYQQALGQGPEFLTYFQNEAQLDKSGLPSDRFFAERPEGSVSTLKIQRTQQEDSAVYLCASSPKTSGSSGANVLTFGAGSRLTVL.

The chain has TRBV6-1 and TRBJ1-5; D perhaps matches TRBD1 (6 bases). Germline V CDR1 and CDR2: MNHNS, SASEGT. The CDR3 length is 15 residues. Trimming stripped 5 bases from V and 6 bases from J, with 17 bases between. This CDR3 reads CASSPQTGWGQPQHF. As DNA, the CDR3 is TGTGCCAGCAGTCCACAAACAGGGTGGGGTCAGCCCCAGCATTTT.

The CDR3 spells CASTHRGGPGELFF. CDR3 nucleotide sequence: TGTGCCAGTACCCACCGGGGGGGACCAGGGGAGCTGTTTTTT. V gene TRBV19 combines with J gene TRBJ2-2, with 8 bases lining up with TRBD2. This CDR3 is 14 amino acids long. Trimming took 7 bases from V and 8 from J; bases not matched to a gene: 9. CDR1 LNHDA and CDR2 SQIVND come from the germline V gene (reference sequence).

J is TRBJ2-1 and V is TRBV5-4; TRBD2 matches at 10 bases. Germline V gene sequence: CDR1 SGHNT, CDR2 YYREEE (reference sequence). V shed 4 bases and J 6 bases; nucleotides not matched to a gene: 10. The CDR3 sequence is 16 residues long. CDR3 sequence reads: CASSTKTSGYFNEQFF. The CDR3 DNA sequence: TGTGCCAGCAGCACAAAGACTAGCGGGTACTTCAATGAGCAGTTCTTC.

This chain connects TRBV20-1 to TRBJ2-1; the D is unclear. The length of the CDR3 is 11 residues. CDR1 is DFQATT and CDR2 is SNEGSKA in the germline V gene (reference sequence). With 3 bases removed from V and 7 bases from J, the gap between germline ends came to 7 bases. CDR3: CSASPRNEQFF. CDR3 DNA sequence: TGCAGTGCTAGCCCCAGGAATGAGCAGTTCTTC.

This clone came up once. The chain employs TRBV5-1 and TRBJ1-1, with D perhaps TRBD1 (6 bases). The CDR3 is 15 residues long. Deletions cut 4 bases from V and 1 base from J, with 14 bases between. Per the germline V gene, CDR1 is SGHRS and CDR2 is YFSETQ. CDR3 loop: CASSPTDRTNTEAFF. For the CDR3, the DNA is TGCGCCAGCAGCCCGACTGACAGGACGAACACTGAAGCTTTCTTT.

This chain uses TRBV19 with TRBJ1-4; D gene uncertain. The V gene lost 1 base and the J gene lost 3 bases, with 9 bases spanning the gap. The CDR3 runs 15 residues. Looked up from germline, CDR1 is LNHDA and CDR2 is SQIVND (reference sequence). The CDR3 nucleotides are TGTGCCAGTAGTATAGGGGCCAGAGCTAATGAAAAACTGTTTTTT. This encodes CASSIGARANEKLFF.

J is TRBJ2-5 and V is TRBV11-2; 7 bases map to TRBD2. Germline CDR1 and CDR2: SGHAT and FQNNGV. Germline trimming cut 1 base from V and 5 bases from J; bases unmatched to any gene: 1. The length of the CDR3 is 13 residues. CDR3 protein: CASSLVGGETQYF. CDR3 bases: TGTGCCAGCAGCTTAGTGGGGGGGGAGACCCAGTACTTC.

Only a few counts were recorded for this clone. The chain uses TRBV28 and TRBJ1-2, with 7 bases fitting TRBD1. Per germline, CDR1 MDHEN and CDR2 SYDVKM. J lost 4 bases, V lost 6 bases, and 11 bases had no gene match. This CDR3 has 15 amino acids. CDR3 coding DNA: TGTGCCAGCAGACCCGGGACAGCTAGTCTCTATGGCTACACCTTC. This translates into CASRPGTASLYGYTF.

The gene calls are TRBV6-7 and TRBJ2-7, with a possible D match to TRBD1 (5 bases). TRBV6-7 is noted as an ORF with a role that remains uncertain. The CDR3 loop spans 12 amino acids. V shed 2 bases and J shed 3 bases, with 5 bases lying between them. The CDR3 loop is CASSYRGYEQYV. Written as DNA, the CDR3 is TGTGCCAGCAGTTACAGGGGCTACGAGCAGTACGTC.

This rearrangement joins TRBV19 to TRBJ2-2, with D tentatively TRBD1 (6 bases). This CDR3 comprises 14 residues. Trimming took 5 bases from V and 5 from J, leaving 12 bases between them. CDR1 and CDR2 from the germline V gene are LNHDA and SQIVND (reference sequence). As DNA, the CDR3 is TGTGCCAGTAGTTCACAGGGCCGGACCGGGGAGCTGTTTTTT. Its protein is CASSSQGRTGELFF.

This chain uses TRBV14 with TRBJ1-4; the D gene is possibly TRBD1 (6 bases). The CDR3 covers 13 residues. Trimming shortened V by 1 base and J by 13 bases, and 13 bases separated the two germline ends. CDR1 is SGHDN, CDR2 FVKESK, per germline. The CDR3 nucleotides are TGTGCCAGCAGCCAAGGAGGACAGATTCGACTGTTTTTT. Amino acid sequence: CASSQGGQIRLFF.

The chain has TRBV19 and TRBJ1-3; TRBD1 is a possible D gene (5 bases). CDR1 is LNHDA and CDR2 is SQIVND in the germline V gene (reference sequence). Trimming stripped 6 bases from V and 7 bases from J, with 16 bases between. The CDR3 is 14 amino acids. The CDR3 loop is CASSVRDLGNTIYF. The CDR3 coding sequence is TGTGCCAGTAGCGTCCGGGACCTCGGGAACACCATATATTTT.

This chain uses TRBV7-2 with TRBJ2-7, with 7 bases identical to TRBD1. The CDR3 is 13 residues long. The junction had 4 bases not matched to a gene; V was cut back by 4 bases and J by 4 bases. Germline values: CDR1 SGHTA, CDR2 FQGNSA. This chain's CDR3 is CASSWGQNYEQYV. DNA of the CDR3: TGTGCCAGCAGCTGGGGACAGAATTACGAGCAGTACGTC.

In this sample, this clone turned up once. Relative to the germline gene, one junction end is altered; a read error may explain this. The V gene is TRBV29-1, the J gene TRBJ2-7, with D perhaps assigned TRBD1 or TRBD2 (5 bases each). Germline CDR1 and CDR2: SQVTM and ANQGSEA. The CDR3 has 13 residues. The CDR3 DNA sequence: TGCAGCGTTAAAGAGGGGCGCGCCTACGAGCAGTACTTC. It codes for CSVKEGRAYEQYF.

This sequence joins TRBV4-1 and TRBJ2-4; D might be TRBD1 or TRBD2, each matching 5 bases. The CDR3 runs 17 residues. Germline values: CDR1 MGHRA, CDR2 YSYEKL. The ends were cut back, 2 bases at V and 0 bases at J, with 14 bases in the middle. CDR3 sequence reads: CASSQRDGRIAKNIQYF. CDR3 sequence (DNA): TGCGCCAGCAGCCAAAGGGACGGACGGATAGCCAAAAACATTCAGTACTTC.

The rearrangement joins TRBV6-6 to TRBJ2-3; 8 bases are shared with TRBD1. This CDR3 has 15 residues. CDR1 and CDR2 (germline): MNHNY, SVGAGI (reference sequence). V dropped 8 bases and J dropped 5; count of bases not matched to a gene: 12. CDR3 coding DNA: TGTGCCAGCTCCCGGGAGACAGGGGTAGGAGATACGCAGTATTTT. This codes for CASSRETGVGDTQYF.

V usage is TRBV6-5 and J usage is TRBJ2-5; a weak D match, TRBD2 (5 bases). Trimming removed 9 bases from V and 0 bases from J, with 8 bases in between. The CDR3 covers 12 residues. Germline V gene data show CDR1 as MNHEY and CDR2 as SVGAGI. The CDR3 nucleotides read TGTGCCAGTCGGACTCACCAAGAGACCCAGTACTTC. Its translation is CASRTHQETQYF.

The chain links TRBV5-6 to TRBJ2-3, with a weak D call TRBD1 (5 bases). Germline CDR1 is SGHDT and CDR2 is YYEEEE. The CDR3 sequence is 13 residues long. V dropped 0 bases and J dropped 3 bases, with 5 bases sitting between them. This CDR3 reads CASSLEGTDTQYF. In DNA, the CDR3 is TGTGCCAGCAGCTTGGAGGGGACAGATACGCAGTATTTT.

This clone was seen once. The chain couples TRBV4-1 to TRBJ2-3; D not resolved. V lost 1 base and J 8 bases, leaving 4 bases between the germline ends. The CDR3 runs to 11 residues. The germline gives CDR1 MGHRA, CDR2 YSYEKL. CDR3 region: CASSQAVTQYF. Here the CDR3 DNA reads TGCGCCAGCAGCCAAGCTGTTACGCAGTATTTT.

J is TRBJ2-2 and V is TRBV27, with D possibly TRBD2 on 6 matching bases. V was pared by 0 bases and J by 4 bases, with 12 bases between. CDR1 is MNHEY, CDR2 SMNVEV, per germline (reference sequence). The CDR3 runs 16 residues. The CDR3 nucleotides read TGTGCCAGCAGTTTATCGAGGAGGGGTCGCACCGGGGAGCTGTTTTTT. Protein sequence: CASSLSRRGRTGELFF.

This chain joins TRBV7-8 and TRBJ2-7; 8 positions match TRBD2. This CDR3 spans 16 amino acids. V gave up 1 base and J gave up 3 bases; unmatched junction bases: 8. Germline V gives CDR1 SGHVS, CDR2 FQNEAQ. The CDR3 DNA reads as TGTGCCAGCAGCTTAGTGGGTAGCGGGATGGTCTACGAGCAGTACTTC. This encodes CASSLVGSGMVYEQYF. The entire variable domain, with the rest obtained from reference TRBV7-8 and TRBJ2-7, is as follows: GAGVSQSPRYKVAKRGQDVALRCDPISGHVSLFWYQQALGQGPEFLTYFQNEAQLDKSGLPSDRFFAERPEGSVSTLKIQRTQQEDSAVYLCASSLVGSGMVYEQYFGPGTRLTVT.

This clone is a singleton in its sample. J is TRBJ2-7 and V is TRBV5-1; D assignment may be TRBD1 or TRBD2 (5 bases each). CDR3 length: 13 amino acids. Between the trimmed V and J ends, which lost 5 bases and 2 bases, there was a span of 11 bases. Looked up from germline, CDR1 is SGHRS and CDR2 is YFSETQ. CDR3 DNA: TGCGCCAGCAGTAGGGGACCAGCCTACGAGCAGTACTTC. Translated, it gives CASSRGPAYEQYF.

The rearrangement uses TRBV9 and TRBJ2-1; the match to TRBD2 covers 10 bases. V trimming: 0 bases; J trimming: 3 bases; junction bases outside the gene matches: 3. From germline, CDR1 is SGDLS and CDR2 YYNGEE. The CDR3 extends over 16 amino acids. The CDR3 sequence: CASSVDLAGGYNEQFF. The CDR3 region has the DNA TGTGCCAGCAGCGTAGACTTAGCGGGAGGCTACAATGAGCAGTTCTTC.